A selection of T cell receptor beta chains follows, all from one sample in a study of blood T cell repertoires in COVID-19. This table comes from immunoSEQ multiplex PCR, and its TCRdb copy is limited to in-frame clones, with some not included. The sample lists about 180,000 clones, more than 75% occurring once. The sample taken for sequencing was peripheral blood. All receptors derive from a person between 65 and 79 years old with COVID-19, enrolled during active disease. Both conserved end residues are part of each CDR3. A D gene is named only where the DNA matches it firmly.

>TRBV19|TRBJ1-4|TRBD1
CASNRGRNNEKLFF
>TRBV12-1|TRBJ1-5|NA
CASSPGGGYGNQPQHF
>TRBV15|TRBJ2-7|TRBD1
CATRDRGQYEQYF
>TRBV20-1|TRBJ2-1|TRBD2
CSASIPGLAGVFSYNEQFF
>TRBV7-2|TRBJ2-4|NA
CASSLGPDFIQYF
>TRBV2|TRBJ1-5|TRBD1
CASTSDRSNQPQHF
>TRBV19|TRBJ1-2|TRBD1
CASSIAGGSSGYTF
>TRBV6-6|TRBJ2-5|TRBD2
CASSPGGAKETQYF
>TRBV7-9|TRBJ2-7|TRBD2
CASSSPRAGAYEQYF
>TRBV7-2|TRBJ1-1|NA
CASSLVPFGANTEAFF
>TRBV5-1|TRBJ2-6|TRBD1
CASSRTGTGANVLTF
>TRBV7-2|TRBJ2-7|NA
CASSLIPGTYEQYF
>TRBV6-6|TRBJ1-1|NA
CASSSSTNTEAFF
>TRBV5-1|TRBJ1-1|TRBD1
CASSLTGTANTEAFF
>TRBV5-4|TRBJ2-7|NA
CASSSNYEQYF
>TRBV18|TRBJ2-7|TRBD1
CASSRTIQGSSYEQYF
>TRBV30|TRBJ2-7|NA
CAWSRPGGLPYF
>TRBV5-5|TRBJ1-1|TRBD1
CASRPSPTGGRGDTEAFF
>TRBV15|TRBJ2-1|NA
CATSRVPSASYNEQFF
>TRBV18|TRBJ2-7|TRBD2
CASSPTAGVTGEQYF
>TRBV7-9|TRBJ1-3|NA
CASSLGSTYGNTIYF
>TRBV20-1|TRBJ1-3|NA
CSASRDSSGNTIYF
>TRBV18|TRBJ1-4|NA
CASSTGYNEKLFF
>TRBV30|TRBJ1-4|NA
CAWSYGGVGELFF
>TRBV9|TRBJ2-3|TRBD2
CASSALAGGRDTQYF
>TRBV19|TRBJ1-2|NA
CASNRQARDGYTF
>TRBV28|TRBJ1-1|TRBD1
CASSLYGQGDTEAFF